Listed here is a single T cell receptor beta chain. This sample is part of a study of radiation and T cells in renal cell carcinoma. Clones were read by immunoSEQ multiplex PCR, and TCRdb kept only the in-frame ones, dropping some. The table includes over 90,000 clones, 65% to 90% detected once. Stated time point: blood 4 weeks post-SBRT, at nephrectomy. As to treatment: 15 Gy SBRT to primary tumor, nephrectomy 4 weeks later. Nephrectomy followed 15 Gy stereotactic body radiation by 4 weeks. Radiation-treated patients gave blood at baseline, week 2 and week 4. Germline V gives CDR1 MNHEY, CDR2 SMNVEV (reference sequence). V lost 5 bases to trimming and J lost 10 bases; unmatched junction nucleotides: 10. CDR3 length: 14 residues.

Sequences were derived from blood, sampled from a patient whose treatment included radiotherapy and nephrectomy. The gene calls are TRBV27 and TRBJ2-1; 8 bases line up with TRBD2. The source of this sequence is a man aged 55 to 70 with renal cell carcinoma. The DNA of the CDR3 is TGTGCCAGCAGTCCCTCGGGGGGGCTAAGAGAGCAGTTCTTC. Protein product: CASSPSGGLREQFF.